These 5 T cell receptor beta chains were sequenced from one sample in a study of blood T cells in healthy people across ages. Together with a sample-barcoded 5' primer, a J-beta primer mix was included in a second PCR lasting roughly 6 to 12 cycles. Each CDR3 protein gets one entry after TCRdb re-called the 5' RACE reads with MiXCR. The sample shows some 1.5 million distinct CDR3 sequences, roughly 27% of them seen only once. Sequenced: blood. These receptors came from a woman in her 30s in good health.

Note on this clonotype: A clone one base away is much larger, so this may be a read error. The chain combines TRBV6-2 or TRBV6-3 with TRBJ2-5; D is ambiguous. The V end was cut by 4 bases, the J end by 2 bases, with 14 bases between. The CDR3 length is 15 residues. The germline gives CDR1 MNHEY, CDR2 SVGEGT. The CDR3 nucleotides read TGTGCCAGCAGTTGTCGTTTGGAAGGGCAAGAGACCCAGTACTTC. Protein sequence: CASSCRLEGQETQYF.

The rearrangement uses TRBV30 and TRBJ1-2; the D is unclear. This CDR3 is built from 15 residues. V lost 0 bases and J lost 2, with 13 bases in between. The germline V gene encodes CDR1 GTSNPN and CDR2 SVGIG (reference sequence). The CDR3 loop is CAWSVRSFLNYGYTF. The CDR3 DNA reads as TGTGCCTGGAGTGTACGTTCTTTCCTGAACTATGGCTACACCTTC.

Comments on this clonotype: A read error may account for a junction end that differs from germline. Written as DNA, the CDR3 is TGCAGTACTAGCAGATTATTAGCGGGTACCTACGAGCAGTACTTC. This translates into CSTSRLLAGTYEQYF. This chain connects TRBV20-1 to TRBJ2-7; 7 bases map to TRBD2. This CDR3 spans 15 amino acids. The germline gives CDR1 DFQATT, CDR2 SNEGSKA (reference sequence).

This clonotype showed up many times. The CDR3 sequence is CASSGSGGHNEQFF. The CDR3 DNA reads TGCGCCAGCAGTGGGTCGGGAGGGCACAATGAGCAGTTCTTC. The rearrangement joins TRBV10-2 to TRBJ2-1; TRBD2 matches at 8 bases. The CDR3 has 14 amino acids. Germline lookup yields CDR1 WSHSY and CDR2 SAAADI. Trimming at V came to 4 bases and at J to 5 bases, leaving 4 bases not matched to a gene.

This clonotype was observed a handful of times. The chain recombines TRBV11-2 with TRBJ1-1; 8 bases agree with TRBD1. CDR3 length equals 15 residues. Germline V CDR1 and CDR2: SGHAT, FQNNGV. With 5 bases clipped from V and 6 bases from J, the junction kept 11 bases outside the gene matches. CDR3 DNA sequence: TGTGCCAGCAGCCTTTTGGACAGGGAAAATTCTGAAGCTTTCTTT. Protein: CASSLLDRENSEAFF.